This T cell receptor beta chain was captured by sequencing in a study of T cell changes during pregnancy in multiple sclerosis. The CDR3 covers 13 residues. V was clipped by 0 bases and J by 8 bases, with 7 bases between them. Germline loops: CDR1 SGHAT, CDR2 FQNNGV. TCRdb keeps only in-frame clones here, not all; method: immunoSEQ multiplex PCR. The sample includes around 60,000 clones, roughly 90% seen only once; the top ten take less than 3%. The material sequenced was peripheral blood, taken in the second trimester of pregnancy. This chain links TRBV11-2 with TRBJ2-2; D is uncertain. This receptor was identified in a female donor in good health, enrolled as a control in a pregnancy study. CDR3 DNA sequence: TGTGCCAGCAGCTTAGATGGCTGGGGGGAGCTGTTTTTT. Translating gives CASSLDGWGELFF.